The rows below give T cell receptor beta chains drawn from one sample of a study of blood T cell repertoires in COVID-19. Sequencing was performed with immunoSEQ multiplex PCR; in TCRdb, only in-frame clones are kept and a portion is missing. Here the sample spans hundreds of thousands of clones, 88% being singletons. Sequencing input: PBMCs or T cells enriched from blood (not recorded which). The receptor source for this set is a woman aged 55-75 years in a cohort exposed to, infected with or recovered from COVID-19 (not recorded which). Both conserved end residues are part of each CDR3. D genes are given only for firm matches. The listing skips clone size in some rows; elsewhere it reads once, few, many or a size class.

-,TRBV7-3,TRBD1,TRBJ2-1,CASSLKTGPYEQFF,TGTGCCAGCAGCTTAAAGACAGGGCCCTATGAGCAGTTCTTC
-,TRBV7-9,TRBD2,TRBJ2-7,CASSRGGGRLGDEQYF,TGTGCCAGCAGCCGAGGAGGCGGGAGATTGGGGGACGAGCAGTACTTC
-,TRBV7-2,TRBD1,TRBJ2-7,CASSFTDRVYEQYF,TGTGCCAGCAGCTTCACGGACAGGGTCTACGAGCAGTACTTC
-,TRBV5-1,-,TRBJ2-3,CASGTPLSTDTQYF,TGCGCCAGCGGGACTCCCCTCAGCACAGATACGCAGTATTTT
once,TRBV28,-,TRBJ1-4,CASSYQTGGGEKLFF,TGTGCCAGCAGTTATCAGACAGGTGGGGGTGAAAAACTGTTTTTT
once,TRBV5-1,-,TRBJ1-4,CASSLGTPATNEKLFF,TGCGCCAGCAGCTTGGGGACACCCGCAACTAATGAAAAACTGTTTTTT
-,TRBV5-1,-,TRBJ2-5,CASSLAGKETQYF,TGCGCCAGCAGCTTGGCGGGGAAAGAGACCCAGTACTTC
-,TRBV19,-,TRBJ2-4,CASSRETGPGGREYF,TGTGCCAGTAGTAGAGAAACTGGACCCGGAGGTCGGGAGTACTTC
-,TRBV2,TRBD1,TRBJ1-5,CATQFGQGWNQPQHF,TGTGCCACTCAGTTCGGACAGGGATGGAATCAGCCCCAGCATTTT
-,TRBV6-5,TRBD1,TRBJ2-1,CASSSRSTGNEQFF,TGTGCCAGCAGTTCCCGCTCGACAGGGAATGAGCAGTTCTTC
few,TRBV14,-,TRBJ2-7,CASSPGTGSYEQYF,TGTGCCAGCAGCCCTGGGACTGGTTCCTACGAGCAGTACTTC
-,TRBV11-2,-,TRBJ1-1,CASSLYGGGYEAFF,TGTGCCAGCAGCTTATACGGCGGGGGTTACGAAGCTTTCTTT
-,TRBV18,TRBD1,TRBJ2-7,CASSLRQGAYEQYF,TGTGCCAGCTCACTGCGGCAGGGGGCTTACGAGCAGTACTTC
-,TRBV19,-,TRBJ2-3,CASSTPQGTTDTQYF,TGTGCCAGTAGTACCCCACAGGGGACTACAGATACGCAGTATTTT
-,TRBV18,-,TRBJ2-3,CASSPTSSTDTQYF,TGTGCCAGCTCTCCCACTAGTTCCACAGATACGCAGTATTTT
-,TRBV18,-,TRBJ1-5,CASSPITGRDQPQHF,TGTGCCAGCTCACCAATAACAGGGAGGGATCAGCCCCAGCATTTT
-,TRBV19,-,TRBJ2-2,CASSIAGRGRTGELFF,TGTGCCAGTAGTATAGCGGGAAGGGGGAGAACCGGGGAGCTGTTTTTT
-,TRBV2,TRBD1,TRBJ1-5,CASSGDRGNQPQHF,TGTGCCAGCAGTGGGGACAGAGGAAATCAGCCCCAGCATTTT
-,TRBV12-3/TRBV12-4,-,TRBJ1-2,CASSLGLNYGYTF,TGTGCCAGCAGTTTGGGGCTTAACTATGGCTACACCTTC
few,TRBV18,TRBD2,TRBJ2-1,CASSPPKLAGANEQFF,TGTGCCAGCTCACCACCGAAACTAGCGGGAGCCAATGAGCAGTTCTTC
-,TRBV5-1,TRBD1,TRBJ2-1,CASSPGQVNEQFF,TGCGCCAGCAGCCCGGGACAGGTCAATGAGCAGTTCTTC
-,TRBV27,-,TRBJ1-2,CASSLSAGTIYGYTF,TGTGCCAGCAGTTTATCGGCGGGAACCATCTATGGCTACACCTTC
-,TRBV28,-,TRBJ2-7,CASSSGAESSYEQYF,TGTGCCAGCAGTTCCGGAGCAGAGTCCTCCTACGAGCAGTACTTC
-,TRBV6-5,-,TRBJ1-4,CASSYSTGSEKLFF,TGTGCCAGCAGTTACTCAACAGGTAGTGAAAAACTGTTTTTT
-,TRBV25-1,-,TRBJ2-7,CASSEPSREQYF,TGTGCCAGCAGTGAACCGTCTAGGGAGCAGTACTTC
once,TRBV7-2,-,TRBJ1-5,CASSQGGVWGQPQHF,TGTGCCAGCAGCCAAGGGGGGGTGTGGGGTCAGCCCCAGCATTTT
-,TRBV11-2,-,TRBJ2-7,CASSAHRTTYEQYF,TGTGCCAGCAGCGCCCACAGGACGACCTACGAGCAGTACTTC
-,TRBV7-9,-,TRBJ1-1,CASSLRDTEAFF,TGTGCCAGCAGCTTAAGAGACACTGAAGCTTTCTTT
-,TRBV14,-,TRBJ1-3,CASSQERLGQRSSGNTIYF,TGTGCCAGCAGCCAAGAGAGGCTAGGACAGCGGAGCTCTGGAAACACCATATATTTT